The next 24 T cell receptor beta chains were all read from a single sample in a study of T cell changes during pregnancy in multiple sclerosis. Clones were read by immunoSEQ multiplex PCR, and TCRdb kept only the in-frame ones, dropping some. In the table there are fewer than 50,000 clones, 85% to 95% of which are singletons. The starting material was CD8+ T cells from peripheral blood mononuclear cells, obtained in the first trimester of pregnancy. Receptor source: a female donor with multiple sclerosis, enrolled in a pregnancy study.

The genes are TRBV7-9 and TRBJ1-2; 10 bases fit TRBD1. The germline V gene has CDR1 SEHNR and CDR2 FQNEAQ (reference sequence). V lost 8 bases, J lost 6 bases, and 15 bases stayed unmatched. There are 16 residues in the CDR3. The CDR3 spells CASGWTGGGIQDGYTF. The CDR3 DNA is TGTGCCAGCGGGTGGACAGGGGGAGGAATTCAGGATGGCTACACCTTC.

The V and J genes are TRBV29-1 and TRBJ2-7; the match to TRBD1 covers 9 bases. V shed 4 bases, J shed 3 bases, and the junction held 7 bases outside the gene matches. This CDR3 region has 14 residues. Per germline, CDR1 SQVTM and CDR2 ANQGSEA. The CDR3 DNA follows: TGCAGCGTTGTAGGGACAGGGCCCGACTACGAGCAGTACTTC. It is translated as CSVVGTGPDYEQYF.

V usage is TRBV11-2 and J usage is TRBJ2-1; 9 bases are a match to TRBD1. The CDR3 sequence is 13 residues long. Germline values: CDR1 SGHAT, CDR2 FQNNGV. Germline trimming cut 1 base from V and 8 bases from J; bases unmatched to any gene: 0. The CDR3 coding sequence is TGTGCCAGCAGCTTAGGGACAGGGGATGAGCAGTTCTTC. Encoded protein: CASSLGTGDEQFF.

CDR3: CASRAKGQPYNEQFF. CDR3 sequence (DNA): TGTGCCAGCAGGGCGAAGGGACAACCCTACAATGAGCAGTTCTTC. The chain has TRBV6-1 and TRBJ2-1; TRBD1 might be the D (6 bases). Deletions cut 6 bases from V and 2 bases from J, with 14 bases between. This CDR3 has 15 residues. From germline, CDR1 is MNHNS and CDR2 SASEGT.

This clone was observed a handful of times. CDR3 coding DNA: TGTGCCAGCACCCAGCTAGCGGGGTCCTACGAGCAGTACTTC. It is translated as CASTQLAGSYEQYF. The rearrangement joins TRBV27 to TRBJ2-7; 9 nucleotides match TRBD2. V shed 7 bases and J 1 base; nucleotides not matched to a gene: 5. Per the germline V gene, CDR1 is MNHEY and CDR2 is SMNVEV (reference sequence). The length of the CDR3 is 14 residues.

A single count supports this clone. CDR3 in DNA: TGTGCCAGCAGCAAAGCCTGGTTAAGGACTAGCGGCCCCTACGAGCAGTACTTC. It translates to CASSKAWLRTSGPYEQYF. V is TRBV21-1 and J is TRBJ2-7; the D call of TRBD2 is as the table states it, not checked on the DNA. TRBV21-1 is an annotated pseudogene. This CDR3 is 18 amino acids long.

This chain links TRBV4-1 with TRBJ2-3; maybe TRBD2 (7 bases). The V end was cut by 4 bases, the J end by 0 bases, with 11 bases between. The length of the CDR3 is 15 residues. From germline, CDR1 is MGHRA and CDR2 YSYEKL. The CDR3 nucleotides read TGCGCCAGCAGCCCCGGGGGGCTCAGCACAGATACGCAGTATTTT. Translation: CASSPGGLSTDTQYF.

This chain joins TRBV19 and TRBJ1-1; unclear D gene. The V gene's germline CDR1 is LNHDA and CDR2 SQIVND (reference sequence). Deletions cut 5 bases from V and 4 bases from J, with 14 bases between. The CDR3 is made up of 14 amino acids. DNA of the CDR3: TGTGCCAGTAGTTCTGCGGGGTATGGCACTGAAGCTTTCTTT. Its protein product is CASSSAGYGTEAFF.

The chain joins TRBV13 to TRBJ2-7; D is ambiguous. Looked up from germline, CDR1 is PRHDT and CDR2 is FYEKMQ (reference sequence). The CDR3 is 12 residues long. Trimming stripped 5 bases from V and 6 bases from J, with 11 bases between. CDR3 nucleotides: TGTGCCAGCAGCCAGATGCCTCGCGAGCAGTACTTC. Translating it yields CASSQMPREQYF.

The chain links TRBV7-3 to TRBJ2-2, with D unclear. This CDR3 region has 16 residues. V lost 0 bases and J lost 7, with 15 bases in between. The germline gives CDR1 SGHTA, CDR2 FQGTGA. CDR3: CASSLTAGSISGELFF. The DNA for the CDR3 is TGTGCCAGCAGCTTAACCGCTGGTAGCATCAGCGGGGAGCTGTTTTTT.

DNA for the CDR3: TGTGCCAGCCTCCCCCCGGCAAGCACAGGGACCTACGAGCAGTACTTC. This sequence encodes CASLPPASTGTYEQYF. The gene calls are TRBV28 and TRBJ2-7; a weak D match, TRBD1 (6 bases). CDR3 length: 16 residues. The V gene's germline CDR1 is MDHEN and CDR2 SYDVKM. The V end lost 8 bases, the J end lost 2 bases, and 22 bases lay between the germline ends.

This chain uses TRBV2 with TRBJ2-2; D remains unclear. V was shortened by 8 bases and J by 2 bases, with 6 bases between the two germline ends. CDR1 is SNHLY, CDR2 FYNNEI, per germline. The CDR3 runs 12 residues. The CDR3 loop reads CASLFNTGELFF. The CDR3 region has the DNA TGTGCCAGCTTATTCAACACCGGGGAGCTGTTTTTT.

V is TRBV5-4 and J is TRBJ2-7, with 10 bases fitting TRBD1. The CDR3 contains 17 residues. The ends lost 0 bases at V and 0 bases at J; junction bases unmatched: 6. Germline V CDR1 and CDR2: SGHNT, YYREEE (reference sequence). DNA of the CDR3: TGTGCCAGCAGCTTGGCTGGGGACAGGGGTAGCTCCTACGAGCAGTACTTC. This sequence encodes CASSLAGDRGSSYEQYF.

The genes are TRBV7-9 and TRBJ1-4; the D gene is possibly TRBD1 (5 bases). This CDR3 region has 12 residues. Trimming took off 8 bases at V and 5 bases at J, with 9 bases between the two ends. CDR1 SEHNR and CDR2 FQNEAQ come from the germline V gene (reference sequence). The CDR3 bases are TGTGCCAGCGGGCAGGGAAATGAAAAACTGTTTTTT. Translating gives CASGQGNEKLFF.

This clone was detected only once. This chain uses TRBV4-3 with TRBJ1-1; a weak D match, TRBD1 (5 bases). This CDR3 spans 16 amino acids. V was pared by 1 base and J by 5 bases, with 17 bases between. The germline gives CDR1 LGHNA, CDR2 YSLEER. The CDR3 DNA sequence: TGCGCCAGCAGCCAAGCCCCGCCGGGGGGGTGGACTGAAGCTTTCTTT. Translated: CASSQAPPGGWTEAFF.

Of note for this clone: Sequence at one end of the junction differs from germline and may be a read error. V is TRBV6-1 and J is TRBJ1-2, with D maybe TRBD1 (5 bases). CDR1 and CDR2 (germline): MNHNS, SASEGT. CDR3 length: 11 residues. The DNA of the CDR3 is TGTGCCAGCAGTGGCCGAACAGGAGTTTCCTTC. Amino acids: CASSGRTGVSF.

The rearrangement links TRBV5-4 to TRBJ2-3; 11 bases are a match to TRBD2. With 2 bases clipped from V and 6 bases from J, the junction kept 5 bases outside the gene matches. The germline CDR1 and CDR2 sequences are SGHNT and YYREEE (reference sequence). CDR3 length: 15 amino acids. CDR3 region: CASSFSGGARDTQYF. DNA of the CDR3: TGTGCCAGCAGCTTTAGCGGGGGGGCCAGGGATACGCAGTATTTT.

Notes on this clone: At one of its ends the junction is not consistent with the germline gene, which may arise from a read error. This chain joins TRBV5-1 and TRBJ1-1, with 10 bases aligning to TRBD1. The length of the CDR3 is 16 residues. In germline, CDR1 is SGHRS, CDR2 YFSETQ. The CDR3 protein is CASGLDWTGGGTEAFF. CDR3 nucleotide sequence: TGCGCCAGCGGCTTGGACTGGACAGGGGGTGGTACTGAAGCTTTCTTT. Based on the CDR3 plus reference TRBV5-1 and TRBJ1-1, the full variable domain is KAGVTQTPRYLIKTRGQQVTLSCSPISGHRSVSWYQQTPGQGLQFLFEYFSETQRNKGNFPGRFSGRQFSNSRSEMNVSTLELGDSALYLCASGLDWTGGGTEAFFGQGTRLTVV.

This rearrangement joins TRBV15 to TRBJ1-1; TRBD1 is a possible D gene (6 bases). Germline CDR1 reads LNHNV; CDR2 reads YYDKDF (reference sequence). The CDR3 totals 15 residues. The V and J ends lost 1 base and 1 base respectively, with 10 bases between them. The CDR3 reads CATSRGVRGNTEAFF. Written as DNA, the CDR3 is TGTGCCACCAGCAGAGGGGTCAGGGGGAACACTGAAGCTTTCTTT.

CDR3 in DNA: TGTGCCAGTAGTTCCTCAGGGGTCGATACGCAGTATTTT. This gives the protein CASSSSGVDTQYF. This sequence joins TRBV19 and TRBJ2-3; maybe TRBD1 (6 bases). Germline V gene data show CDR1 as LNHDA and CDR2 as SQIVND (reference sequence). The CDR3 spans 13 residues. Deletions cut 5 bases from V and 6 bases from J, with 12 bases between.

The V gene is TRBV5-4, the J gene TRBJ2-1; perhaps TRBD2 as D (5 bases). Germline CDR1 reads SGHNT; CDR2 reads YYREEE (reference sequence). CDR3 length: 16 amino acids. Trimming removed 4 bases at V and 0 bases at J, with 14 bases between. The CDR3 sequence: CASSPVRGSSYNEQFF. The CDR3 nucleotides read TGTGCCAGCAGCCCCGTTCGGGGAAGCTCCTACAATGAGCAGTTCTTC.

This rearrangement joins TRBV7-9 to TRBJ2-1; 12 nucleotides align to TRBD1. Germline CDR1 and CDR2: SEHNR and FQNEAQ (reference sequence). The CDR3 runs to 14 residues. J lost 16 bases, V lost 5 bases, and 12 bases had no gene match. CDR3 DNA sequence: TGTGCCAGCAGCCCGTTTGGGACAGGGGGCGTAATTTTCTTC. Protein: CASSPFGTGGVIFF.

CDR3 bases: TGTGCCAGCAGTTTAGGGACTAGCGGGAGACGGGGAGAGCAGTACTTC. It codes for CASSLGTSGRRGEQYF. The chain has TRBV27 and TRBJ2-7; 14 bases are shared with TRBD2. The length of the CDR3 is 16 residues. CDR1 MNHEY and CDR2 SMNVEV come from the germline V gene (reference sequence). V dropped 2 bases and J dropped 7; count of bases not matched to a gene: 7.

The rearrangement links TRBV4-2 to TRBJ1-5, with TRBD1 matching 7 bases. The V and J ends lost 6 bases and 6 bases, in that order; junction bases with no gene match: 5. This CDR3 is built from 13 residues. The germline CDR1 and CDR2 sequences are LGHNA and YNFKEQ. This CDR3 reads CASSRTGTQPQHF. Written as DNA, the CDR3 is TGTGCCAGCAGTAGGACAGGTACTCAGCCCCAGCATTTT.